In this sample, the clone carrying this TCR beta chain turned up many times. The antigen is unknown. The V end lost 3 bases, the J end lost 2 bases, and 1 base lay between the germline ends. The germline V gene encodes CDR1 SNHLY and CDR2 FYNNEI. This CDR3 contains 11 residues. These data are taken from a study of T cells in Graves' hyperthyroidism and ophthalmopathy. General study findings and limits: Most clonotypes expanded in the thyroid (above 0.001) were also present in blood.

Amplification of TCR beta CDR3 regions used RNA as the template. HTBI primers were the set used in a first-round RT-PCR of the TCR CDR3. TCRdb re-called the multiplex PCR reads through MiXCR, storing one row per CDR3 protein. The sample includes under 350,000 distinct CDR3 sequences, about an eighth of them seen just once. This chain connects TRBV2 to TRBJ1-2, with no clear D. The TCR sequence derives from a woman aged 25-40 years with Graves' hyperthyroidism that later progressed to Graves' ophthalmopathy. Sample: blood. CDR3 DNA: TGTGCCAGCAGTGACAACTATGGCTACACCTTC. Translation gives CASSDNYGYTF.